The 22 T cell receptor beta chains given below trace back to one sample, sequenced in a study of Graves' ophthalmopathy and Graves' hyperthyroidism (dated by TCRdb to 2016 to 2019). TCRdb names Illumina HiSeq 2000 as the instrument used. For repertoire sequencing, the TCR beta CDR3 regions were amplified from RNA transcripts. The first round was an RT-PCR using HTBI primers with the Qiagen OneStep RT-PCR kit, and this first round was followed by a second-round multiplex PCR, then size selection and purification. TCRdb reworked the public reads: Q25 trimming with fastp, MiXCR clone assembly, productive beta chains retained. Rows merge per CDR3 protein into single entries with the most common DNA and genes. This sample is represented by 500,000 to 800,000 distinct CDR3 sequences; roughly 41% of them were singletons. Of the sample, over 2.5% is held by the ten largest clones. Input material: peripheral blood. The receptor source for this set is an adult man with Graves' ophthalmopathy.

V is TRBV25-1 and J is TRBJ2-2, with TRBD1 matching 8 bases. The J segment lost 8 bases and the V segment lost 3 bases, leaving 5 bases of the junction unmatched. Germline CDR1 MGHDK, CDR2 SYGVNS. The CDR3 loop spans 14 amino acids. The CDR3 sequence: CASSDPGQGGELFF. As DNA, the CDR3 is TGTGCCAGCAGTGACCCCGGACAGGGAGGGGAGCTGTTTTTT.

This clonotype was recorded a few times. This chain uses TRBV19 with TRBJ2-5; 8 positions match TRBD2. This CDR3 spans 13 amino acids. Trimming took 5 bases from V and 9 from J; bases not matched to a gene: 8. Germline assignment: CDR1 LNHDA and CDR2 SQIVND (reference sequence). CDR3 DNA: TGTGCCAGTAGTGGGGGACCCGGGGGGGCCCAGTACTTC. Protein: CASSGGPGGAQYF.

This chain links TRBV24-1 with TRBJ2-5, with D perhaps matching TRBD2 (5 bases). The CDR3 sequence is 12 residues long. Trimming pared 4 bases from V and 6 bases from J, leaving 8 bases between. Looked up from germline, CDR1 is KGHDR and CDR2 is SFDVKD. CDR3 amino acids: CATSDLGKTQYF. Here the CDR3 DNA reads TGTGCCACCAGTGACCTCGGGAAGACCCAGTACTTC.

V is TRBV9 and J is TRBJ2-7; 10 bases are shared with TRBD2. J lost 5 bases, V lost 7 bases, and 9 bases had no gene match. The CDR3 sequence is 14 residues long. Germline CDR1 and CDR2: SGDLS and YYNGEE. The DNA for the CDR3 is TGTGCCAGCTCACCGGGGACTAGCGTCGACGAGCAGTACTTC. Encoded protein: CASSPGTSVDEQYF.

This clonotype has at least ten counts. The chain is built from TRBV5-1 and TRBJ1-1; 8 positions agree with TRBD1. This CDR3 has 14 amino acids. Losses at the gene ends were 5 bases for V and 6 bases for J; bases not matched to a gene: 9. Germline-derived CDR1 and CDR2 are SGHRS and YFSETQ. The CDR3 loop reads CASREGQAQPEAFF. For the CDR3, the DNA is TGCGCCAGCAGGGAGGGACAGGCGCAACCTGAAGCTTTCTTT.

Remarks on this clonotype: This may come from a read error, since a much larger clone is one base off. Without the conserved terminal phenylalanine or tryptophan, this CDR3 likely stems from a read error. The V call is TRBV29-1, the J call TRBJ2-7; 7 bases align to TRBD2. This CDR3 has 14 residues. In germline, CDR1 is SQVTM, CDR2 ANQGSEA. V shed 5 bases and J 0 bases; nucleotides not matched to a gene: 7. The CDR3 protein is CSVMIAGFSYEQYL. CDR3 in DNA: TGCAGCGTTATGATAGCGGGTTTCTCCTACGAGCAGTACCTC.

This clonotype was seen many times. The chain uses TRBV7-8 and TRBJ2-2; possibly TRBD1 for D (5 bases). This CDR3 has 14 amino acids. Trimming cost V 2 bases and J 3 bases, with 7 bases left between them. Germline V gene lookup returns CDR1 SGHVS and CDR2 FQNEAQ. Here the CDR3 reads CASSLLGHTGELFF. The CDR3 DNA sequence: TGTGCCAGCAGCTTACTGGGGCACACCGGGGAGCTGTTTTTT.

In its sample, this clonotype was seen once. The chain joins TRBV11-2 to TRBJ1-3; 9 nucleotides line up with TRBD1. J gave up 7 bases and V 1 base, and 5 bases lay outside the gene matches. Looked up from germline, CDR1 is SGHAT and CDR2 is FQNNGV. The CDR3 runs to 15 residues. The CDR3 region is CASSLGGQGKNTIYF. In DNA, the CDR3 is TGTGCCAGCAGCTTAGGCGGACAGGGGAAGAACACCATATATTTT.

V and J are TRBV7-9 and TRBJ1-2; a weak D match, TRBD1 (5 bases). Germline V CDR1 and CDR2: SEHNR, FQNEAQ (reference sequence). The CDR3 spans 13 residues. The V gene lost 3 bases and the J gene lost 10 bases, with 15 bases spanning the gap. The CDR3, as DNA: TGTGCCAGCAGCTTGGCCAACGTGGGGGACTACACCTTC. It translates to CASSLANVGDYTF.

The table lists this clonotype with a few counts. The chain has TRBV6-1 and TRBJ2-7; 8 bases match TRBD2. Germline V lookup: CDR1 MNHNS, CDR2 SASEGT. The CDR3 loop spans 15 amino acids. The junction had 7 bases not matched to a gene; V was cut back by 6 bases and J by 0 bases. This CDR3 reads CASSLTSGYSYEQYF. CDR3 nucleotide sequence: TGTGCCAGCAGCCTCACTAGCGGATACTCCTACGAGCAGTACTTC.

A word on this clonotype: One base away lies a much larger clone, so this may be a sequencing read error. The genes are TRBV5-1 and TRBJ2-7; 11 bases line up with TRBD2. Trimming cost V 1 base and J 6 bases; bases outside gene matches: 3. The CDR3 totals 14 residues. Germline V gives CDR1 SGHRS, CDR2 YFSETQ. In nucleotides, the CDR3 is TGCGCCAGCAGCTTGCCTAGCGGGGGGTCCGAGCAGTACTTC. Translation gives CASSLPSGGSEQYF.

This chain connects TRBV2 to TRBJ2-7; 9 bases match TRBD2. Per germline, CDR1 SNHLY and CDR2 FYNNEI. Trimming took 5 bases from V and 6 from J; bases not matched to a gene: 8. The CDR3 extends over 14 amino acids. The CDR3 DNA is TGTGCCAGCAGTACACGACTAGCGGTCCCCGAGCAGTACTTC. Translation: CASSTRLAVPEQYF.

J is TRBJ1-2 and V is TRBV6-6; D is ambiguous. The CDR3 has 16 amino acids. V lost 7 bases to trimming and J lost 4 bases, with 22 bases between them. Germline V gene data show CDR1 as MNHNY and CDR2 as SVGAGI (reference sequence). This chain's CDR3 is CASIPRRGLGSYGYTF. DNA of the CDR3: TGTGCCAGCATTCCTCGGCGGGGTCTAGGGTCCTATGGCTACACCTTC.

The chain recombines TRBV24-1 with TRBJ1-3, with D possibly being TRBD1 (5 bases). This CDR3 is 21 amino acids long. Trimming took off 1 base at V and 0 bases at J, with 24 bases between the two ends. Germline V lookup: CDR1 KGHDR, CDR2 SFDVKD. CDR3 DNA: TGTGCCACCAGTGATTTCTTTCTCCAGATCCCCGGGACGGCCTCTGGAAACACCATATATTTT. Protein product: CATSDFFLQIPGTASGNTIYF.

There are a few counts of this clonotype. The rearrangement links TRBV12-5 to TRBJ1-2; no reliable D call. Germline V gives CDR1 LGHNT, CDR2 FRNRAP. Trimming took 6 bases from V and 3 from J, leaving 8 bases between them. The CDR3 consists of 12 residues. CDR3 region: CASGQGYYGYTF. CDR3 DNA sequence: TGTGCTAGTGGCCAAGGTTACTATGGCTACACCTTC.

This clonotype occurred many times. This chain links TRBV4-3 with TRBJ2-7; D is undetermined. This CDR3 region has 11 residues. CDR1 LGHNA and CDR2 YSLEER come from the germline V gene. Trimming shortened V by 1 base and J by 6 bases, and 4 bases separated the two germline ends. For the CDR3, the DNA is TGCGCCAGCAGCCAAGGGTCCGAGCAGTACTTC. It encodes CASSQGSEQYF.

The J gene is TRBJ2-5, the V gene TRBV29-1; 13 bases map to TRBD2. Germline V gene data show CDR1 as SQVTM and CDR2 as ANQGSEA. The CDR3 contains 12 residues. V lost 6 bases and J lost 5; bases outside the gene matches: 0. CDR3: CSVTSGRETQYF. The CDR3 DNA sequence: TGCAGCGTGACTAGCGGGAGGGAGACCCAGTACTTC. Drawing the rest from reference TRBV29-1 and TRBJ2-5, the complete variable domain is SAVISQKPSRDICQRGTSLTIQCQVDSQVTMMFWYRQQPGQSLTLIATANQGSEATYESGFVIDKFPISRPNLTFSTLTVSNMSPEDSSIYLCSVTSGRETQYFGPGTRLLVL.

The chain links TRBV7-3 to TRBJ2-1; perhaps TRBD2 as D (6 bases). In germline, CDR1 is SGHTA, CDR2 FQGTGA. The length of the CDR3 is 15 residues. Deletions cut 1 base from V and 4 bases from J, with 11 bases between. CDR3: CASSLSGTGYNEQFF. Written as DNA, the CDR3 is TGTGCCAGCAGCTTAAGCGGGACCGGATACAATGAGCAGTTCTTC.

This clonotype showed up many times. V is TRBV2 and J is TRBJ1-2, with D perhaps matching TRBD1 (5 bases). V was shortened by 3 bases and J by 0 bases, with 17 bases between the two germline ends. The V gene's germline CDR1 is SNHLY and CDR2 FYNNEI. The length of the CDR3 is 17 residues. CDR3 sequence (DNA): TGTGCCAGCAGTGATGACGGCAGGGCAATCGCTAACTATGGCTACACCTTC. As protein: CASSDDGRAIANYGYTF.

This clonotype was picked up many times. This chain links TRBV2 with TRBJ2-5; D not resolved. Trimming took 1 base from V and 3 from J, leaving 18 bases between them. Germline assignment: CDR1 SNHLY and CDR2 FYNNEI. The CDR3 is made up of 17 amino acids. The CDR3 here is CASSEGRRTQAKETQYF. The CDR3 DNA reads TGTGCCAGCAGTGAAGGACGTAGGACCCAAGCGAAAGAGACCCAGTACTTC.

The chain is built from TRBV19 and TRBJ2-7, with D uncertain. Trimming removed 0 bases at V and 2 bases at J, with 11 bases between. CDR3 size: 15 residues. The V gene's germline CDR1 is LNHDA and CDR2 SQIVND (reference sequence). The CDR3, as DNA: TGTGCCAGTAGTATAGATCAAGGGCCCCCCTACGAGCAGTACTTC. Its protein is CASSIDQGPPYEQYF.

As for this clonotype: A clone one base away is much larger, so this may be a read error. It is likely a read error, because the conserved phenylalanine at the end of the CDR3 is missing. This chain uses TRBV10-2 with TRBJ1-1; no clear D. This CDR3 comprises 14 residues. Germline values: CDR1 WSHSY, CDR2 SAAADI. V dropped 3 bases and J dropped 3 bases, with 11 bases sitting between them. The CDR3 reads CASSEYRDYTEAFL. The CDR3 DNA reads TGCGCCAGCAGTGAATACCGGGATTACACTGAAGCTTTCCTT.